The 26 T cell receptor beta chains below were found in one sample sequenced in a study of T cells in Graves' hyperthyroidism and ophthalmopathy. Amplification of TCR beta CDR3 regions used RNA as the template. HTBI primers were employed in a first-round RT-PCR of the TCR CDR3. One entry per CDR3 protein, called by TCRdb with MiXCR from the multiplex PCR reads. The sample contains 500,000 to 650,000 distinct CDR3 sequences, about 20% of which appear only once. The sequencing input was blood. The receptors were sampled from a man aged 35 to 55 with Graves' ophthalmopathy.

This clonotype came up a few times. The V call is TRBV9, the J call TRBJ2-1; TRBD2 aligns across 9 bases. Germline CDR1 SGDLS, CDR2 YYNGEE. CDR3 length equals 15 residues. J gave up 6 bases and V 2 bases, and 6 bases lay outside the gene matches. CDR3 region: CASSVSGRSVNEQFF. As DNA, the CDR3 is TGTGCCAGCAGCGTTAGCGGGAGATCGGTCAATGAGCAGTTCTTC. The full variable domain, completed using reference TRBV9 and TRBJ2-1, is DSGVTQTPKHLITATGQRVTLRCSPRSGDLSVYWYQQSLDQGLQFLIQYYNGEERAKGNILERFSAQQFPDLHSELNLSSLELGDSALYFCASSVSGRSVNEQFFGPGTRLTVL.

The chain joins TRBV6-1 to TRBJ2-2; D is possibly TRBD2 (5 bases). The germline CDR1 and CDR2 sequences are MNHNS and SASEGT. Deletions cut 3 bases from V and 6 bases from J, with 11 bases between. This CDR3 has 14 amino acids. This chain's CDR3 is CASSERVMSGELFF. The CDR3, as DNA: TGTGCCAGCAGTGAGAGGGTTATGTCCGGGGAGCTGTTTTTT.

This chain connects TRBV7-9 to TRBJ1-5; possibly TRBD1 for D (5 bases). Trimming stripped 4 bases from V and 5 bases from J, with 18 bases between. CDR3 length: 16 residues. Germline CDR1 and CDR2: SEHNR and FQNEAQ (reference sequence). CDR3 nucleotide sequence: TGTGCCAGCAGCTCAAGGGGAGGCAGGGCGGATCAGCCCCAGCATTTT. Protein product: CASSSRGGRADQPQHF.

The V call is TRBV19, the J call TRBJ2-1; perhaps TRBD2 as D (7 bases). Germline values: CDR1 LNHDA, CDR2 SQIVND (reference sequence). The CDR3 runs 16 residues. Trimming took off 4 bases at V and 9 bases at J, with 22 bases between the two ends. The CDR3 bases are TGTGCCAGTAGTAGGACACAGGGAGGGGTACACGGTGAGCAGTTCTTC. The encoded protein is CASSRTQGGVHGEQFF.

The chain is built from TRBV12-3 or TRBV12-4 and TRBJ2-7, with D possibly TRBD2 on 7 matching bases. This CDR3 is built from 14 residues. V was trimmed by 5 bases and J by 2 bases, leaving 13 bases between them. The CDR3 region has the DNA TGTGCCAGCAGTGAGGGGGGGGTAGCCTACGAGCAGTACTTC. Translated: CASSEGGVAYEQYF.

V gene TRBV4-2 combines with J gene TRBJ1-1; the D is unclear. The V end lost 1 base, the J end lost 1 base, and 10 bases lay between the germline ends. CDR3 length: 15 residues. Germline V gene data show CDR1 as LGHNA and CDR2 as YNFKEQ. DNA for the CDR3: TGTGCCAGCAGCCAAGGACCGAGGTCGAACACTGAAGCTTTCTTT. Amino acids: CASSQGPRSNTEAFF.

This clonotype has more than one count but fewer than ten. CDR3 region: CASSLGGDHSYEQYF. Here the CDR3 DNA reads TGTGCCAGCAGTTTGGGGGGAGACCACTCCTACGAGCAGTACTTC. The chain uses TRBV27 and TRBJ2-7; perhaps TRBD2 as D (6 bases). The CDR3 extends over 15 amino acids. The germline V gene has CDR1 MNHEY and CDR2 SMNVEV (reference sequence). With 3 bases removed from V and 0 bases from J, the gap between germline ends came to 12 bases.

This CDR3 is CSADGTGGNTEAFF. The CDR3 region has the DNA TGCAGTGCTGATGGGACAGGGGGGAACACTGAAGCTTTCTTT. V is TRBV20-1 and J is TRBJ1-1, with 11 bases aligning to TRBD1. The CDR3 spans 14 residues. J lost 1 base, V lost 5 bases, and 3 bases had no gene match. Germline V lookup: CDR1 DFQATT, CDR2 SNEGSKA (reference sequence).

The J gene is TRBJ2-1, the V gene TRBV12-3 or TRBV12-4; D is undetermined. The CDR3 consists of 13 residues. The germline V and J ends were trimmed by 3 bases and 12 bases, with 15 bases remaining between them. This CDR3 is CASSFGPLSGQFF. The CDR3 DNA is TGTGCCAGCAGTTTTGGACCCCTCTCGGGGCAGTTCTTC.

This clonotype was detected ten times or more. This chain links TRBV18 with TRBJ1-5; D ambiguous. Per germline, CDR1 KGHSH and CDR2 LQKENI. V dropped 3 bases and J dropped 10 bases, with 10 bases sitting between them. The CDR3 has 12 residues. CDR3 nucleotides: TGTGCCAGCTCACCCCCCGTCAAACCCCAGCATTTT. Translated, it gives CASSPPVKPQHF. Looking up the rest from reference TRBV18 and TRBJ1-5 gives the full variable domain: NAGVMQNPRHLVRRRGQEARLRCSPMKGHSHVYWYRQLPEEGLKFMVYLQKENIIDESGMPKERFSAEFPKEGPSILRIQQVVRGDSAAYFCASSPPVKPQHFGDGTRLSIL.

Ten or more counts support this clonotype. The chain employs TRBV2 and TRBJ2-1, with D perhaps TRBD2 (6 bases). V was shortened by 6 bases and J by 3 bases, with 15 bases between the two germline ends. CDR3 length: 15 residues. Germline CDR1 and CDR2: SNHLY and FYNNEI. As DNA, the CDR3 is TGTGCCAGCAGCCCCCGGGACTCCAGCTACAATGAGCAGTTCTTC. Encoded protein: CASSPRDSSYNEQFF.

This clonotype has at least ten counts. The chain is built from TRBV5-1 and TRBJ2-7; 10 positions match TRBD1. The J segment lost 5 bases and the V segment lost 9 bases, leaving 5 bases of the junction unmatched. CDR1 is SGHRS and CDR2 is YFSETQ in the germline V gene. The CDR3 totals 12 residues. This CDR3 reads CATSGQGNEQYF. The DNA for the CDR3 is TGCGCCACCTCGGGACAGGGGAACGAGCAGTACTTC.

This clonotype has only a few counts. V is TRBV4-2 and J is TRBJ2-3; tentatively, D is TRBD2 (5 bases). The CDR3 runs to 16 residues. Trimming cost V 2 bases and J 1 base, with 13 bases left between them. Looked up from germline, CDR1 is LGHNA and CDR2 is YNFKEQ. DNA of the CDR3: TGTGCCAGCAGCCAACTGGGTAGCGCGCGCACAGATACGCAGTATTTT. Translation gives CASSQLGSARTDTQYF.

The table lists this clonotype with a few counts. The genes are TRBV5-1 and TRBJ1-2, with no clear D. The V end lost 0 bases, the J end lost 0 bases, and 9 bases lay between the germline ends. The CDR3 loop spans 15 amino acids. Germline V gives CDR1 SGHRS, CDR2 YFSETQ. The CDR3, as DNA: TGCGCCAGCAGCTTGGAGGCAGAGTCTAACTATGGCTACACCTTC. Residues: CASSLEAESNYGYTF.

This clonotype was observed at least ten times. V and J are TRBV11-3 and TRBJ2-7; the D gene is possibly TRBD1 (6 bases). Germline V gene data show CDR1 as SGHNT and CDR2 as YENEEA. The CDR3 covers 15 residues. The V gene lost 5 bases and the J gene lost 3 bases, with 17 bases spanning the gap. This CDR3 is CASSHQDSLDYEQYF. CDR3 nucleotide sequence: TGTGCCAGCAGCCATCAGGACAGCTTAGACTACGAGCAGTACTTC.

V and J are TRBV5-1 and TRBJ2-2, with D hard to call. The germline V gene encodes CDR1 SGHRS and CDR2 YFSETQ. The length of the CDR3 is 15 residues. With 4 bases removed from V and 3 bases from J, the gap between germline ends came to 13 bases. CDR3 protein: CASSPRGIDTGELFF. The CDR3, as DNA: TGCGCCAGCAGCCCCCGTGGCATTGACACCGGGGAGCTGTTTTTT.

This clonotype has more than one count but fewer than ten. The chain uses TRBV20-1 and TRBJ2-7; 7 bases are shared with TRBD1. The CDR3 is 15 amino acids. V lost 2 bases to trimming and J lost 1 base; unmatched junction nucleotides: 8. The V gene's germline CDR1 is DFQATT and CDR2 SNEGSKA (reference sequence). CDR3 coding DNA: TGCAGTGCTAGAACTCAGGGGGTAGATTCCTACGAGCAGTACTTC. The encoded protein is CSARTQGVDSYEQYF.

This CDR3 is CASSPPGLFLRTF. CDR3 bases: TGTGCCAGCTCACCACCTGGGTTGTTTTTAAGAACCTTC. The chain has TRBV18 and TRBJ1-2; unclear D gene. From germline, CDR1 is KGHSH and CDR2 LQKENI. The ends were cut back, 0 bases at V and 14 bases at J, with 16 bases in the middle. The CDR3 consists of 13 residues.

The chain combines TRBV5-1 with TRBJ2-1; D unresolved. The germline V and J ends were trimmed by 4 bases and 0 bases, with 14 bases remaining between them. The germline V gene has CDR1 SGHRS and CDR2 YFSETQ. The CDR3 is 16 residues long. In nucleotides, the CDR3 is TGCGCCAGCAGCGTGGCGGAACCGAGCTCCTACAATGAGCAGTTCTTC. Protein sequence: CASSVAEPSSYNEQFF.

This clonotype appeared a few times. V and J are TRBV29-1 and TRBJ2-7; D is uncertain. V was cut by 3 bases and J by 3 bases, with 6 bases left in between. The CDR3 is 11 amino acids. Per germline, CDR1 SQVTM and CDR2 ANQGSEA. The CDR3 coding sequence is TGCAGCGTTGACAATCACTACGAGCAGTACTTC. Its protein is CSVDNHYEQYF.

A note on this clonotype: One junction end disagrees with the germline gene, perhaps due to a read error. The rearrangement joins TRBV19 to TRBJ1-1; no definite D call. Germline lookup yields CDR1 LNHDA and CDR2 SQIVND (reference sequence). This CDR3 contains 14 residues. CDR3 loop: CTSSRYGKNTEAFF. The CDR3 coding sequence is TGTACCAGTAGTAGGTACGGGAAGAACACTGAAGCTTTCTTT. Based on the CDR3 plus reference TRBV19 and TRBJ1-1, the full variable domain is DGGITQSPKYLFRKEGQNVTLSCEQNLNHDAMYWYRQDPGQGLRLIYYSQIVNDFQKGDIAEGYSVSREKKESFPLTVTSAQKNPTAFYLCTSSRYGKNTEAFFGQGTRLTVV.

DNA for the CDR3: TGCAGTGCCTCTGAAAGGGGGCTGGCGACTGAAGCTTTCTTT. As protein: CSASERGLATEAFF. The chain couples TRBV20-1 to TRBJ1-1, with 7 bases that match TRBD1. This CDR3 spans 14 amino acids. CDR1 DFQATT and CDR2 SNEGSKA come from the germline V gene (reference sequence). The V and J ends lost 6 bases and 5 bases, in that order; junction bases with no gene match: 12.

The gene calls are TRBV7-9 and TRBJ2-1; no clear D. Germline assignment: CDR1 SEHNR and CDR2 FQNEAQ (reference sequence). The CDR3 has 12 amino acids. Deletions cut 5 bases from V and 6 bases from J, with 8 bases between. The CDR3 nucleotides read TGTGCCAGCAGCCCAGCGCTCAATGAGCAGTTCTTC. Translation: CASSPALNEQFF.

This clonotype has a handful of counts. CDR3 bases: TGTGCCAGCAGTCCCCCCTCGACAGGGGGGTACGAGCAGTACTTC. It encodes CASSPPSTGGYEQYF. This chain uses TRBV6-2 or TRBV6-3 with TRBJ2-7; 9 nucleotides line up with TRBD1. The J segment lost 4 bases and the V segment lost 5 bases, leaving 9 bases of the junction unmatched. The CDR3 is made up of 15 amino acids. The germline gives CDR1 MNHEY, CDR2 SVGEGT.

This clonotype showed up many times. V usage is TRBV9 and J usage is TRBJ2-1; the match to TRBD1 covers 10 bases. V gave up 0 bases and J gave up 5 bases; unmatched junction bases: 5. The CDR3 runs to 16 residues. The germline CDR1 and CDR2 sequences are SGDLS and YYNGEE. The CDR3 is CASSVGGTGVDNEQFF. CDR3 nucleotides: TGTGCCAGCAGCGTAGGGGGGACAGGGGTTGACAATGAGCAGTTCTTC.

This clonotype was picked up many times. The chain recombines TRBV29-1 with TRBJ1-1; TRBD1 aligns across 8 bases. Per the germline V gene, CDR1 is SQVTM and CDR2 is ANQGSEA. Unmatched junction bases numbered 3, after V lost 6 bases and J lost 0 bases. The CDR3 sequence is 13 residues long. Here the CDR3 reads CSVAGGLNTEAFF. For the CDR3, the DNA is TGCAGCGTCGCAGGGGGCCTGAACACTGAAGCTTTCTTT.